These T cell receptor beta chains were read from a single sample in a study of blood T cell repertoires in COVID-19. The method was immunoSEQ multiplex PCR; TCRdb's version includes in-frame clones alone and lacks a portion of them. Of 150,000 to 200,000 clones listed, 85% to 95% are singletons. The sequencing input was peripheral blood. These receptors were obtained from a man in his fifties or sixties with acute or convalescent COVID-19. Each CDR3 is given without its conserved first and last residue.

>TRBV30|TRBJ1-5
AWSRGSNQPQH
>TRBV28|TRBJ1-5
ASSFVYQPQH
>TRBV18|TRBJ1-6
ASSPSGQGSYNSPLH
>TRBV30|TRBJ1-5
AWSHPPGNQPQH
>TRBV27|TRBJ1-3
ASSQGIGNTIY
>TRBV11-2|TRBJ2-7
ASSLGVGIQSEQY
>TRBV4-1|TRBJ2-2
ASSQVRTRLAGELF
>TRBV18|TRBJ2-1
ASSPPDRDNEQF
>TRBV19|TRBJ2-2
ASSTSAGELF
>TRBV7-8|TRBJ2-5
ASSLSVSSGRETQY
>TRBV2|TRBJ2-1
ASRPWGGSPYNEQF
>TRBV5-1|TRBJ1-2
ASSAIGQGNGYT
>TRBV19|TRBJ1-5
ATSESTGLRQPQH
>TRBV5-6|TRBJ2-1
ASSWGRTGGYNEQF
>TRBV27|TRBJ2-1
ASSLEAGGEQF
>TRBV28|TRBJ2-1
ASRDRGSYNEQF
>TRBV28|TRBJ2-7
ASSLSPGEQY
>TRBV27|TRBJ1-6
ASSLWGSLRSPLH
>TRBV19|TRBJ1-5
ASSIRDRTDGNQPQH
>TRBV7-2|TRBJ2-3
ASSTSQGADTQY
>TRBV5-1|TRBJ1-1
ASSALGNTEAF
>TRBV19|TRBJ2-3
ASSMARGSDTQY
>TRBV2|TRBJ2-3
ASSELGLAGGLDTQY
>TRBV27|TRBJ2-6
ASSRRFGGILGTGANVLT
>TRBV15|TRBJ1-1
ATSRGGRGTEAF
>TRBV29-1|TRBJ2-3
SVVTGMGTDTQY
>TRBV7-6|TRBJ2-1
ASSLEQGISYNEQF
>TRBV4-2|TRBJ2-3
ASSQSPSSTDTQY
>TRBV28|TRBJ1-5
ASSARGSQPQH
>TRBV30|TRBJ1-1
AGDRVNTEAF
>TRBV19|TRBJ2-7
ASSAMAGPTYEQY